Each of the 9 T cell receptor beta chains below was sequenced from the same sample in a study of blood T cell repertoires in COVID-19. Here immunoSEQ multiplex PCR was the method, and the copy in TCRdb shows in-frame clones only, minus some. Of under 450,000 clones in the sample, approximately 86% were seen once. Sequencing was carried out using peripheral blood. Every receptor here comes from a woman aged 60 to 75 with COVID-19, enrolled during active disease.

This clone was seen a single time. The V gene is TRBV5-1, the J gene TRBJ2-5; weak D call: TRBD2 (6 bases). The germline V gene encodes CDR1 SGHRS and CDR2 YFSETQ. The CDR3 is made up of 13 amino acids. Trimming left V 9 bases short and J 6 bases short, with 18 bases between. The CDR3 spells CATPLGGEKTQYF. CDR3 sequence (DNA): TGCGCCACCCCCTTGGGCGGGGAGAAGACCCAGTACTTC.

In this sample, this clone turned up a few times. The V call is TRBV10-1, the J call TRBJ1-5; tentatively, D is TRBD1 (5 bases). Germline V gives CDR1 WNHNN, CDR2 SYGVQD (reference sequence). The V gene lost 10 bases and the J gene lost 8 bases, with 18 bases spanning the gap. The CDR3 is 13 amino acids. The CDR3 bases are TGCGCCACCCCCCTTCGCAGGGTGAAGCCCCAGCATTTT. Translating it yields CATPLRRVKPQHF.

In its sample, this clone was seen a few times. The V and J genes are TRBV7-2 and TRBJ1-6; a possible D gene is TRBD1 (5 bases). CDR1 and CDR2 (germline): SGHTA, FQGNSA. V was cut by 1 base and J by 0 bases, with 13 bases left in between. This CDR3 has 18 amino acids. The CDR3 DNA follows: TGTGCCAGCAGCTTAGGACAGTACCCAACCTCCTATAATTCACCCCTCCACTTT. Translated, it gives CASSLGQYPTSYNSPLHF.

In DNA form, the CDR3 reads TGCGCCAGCAGCTCTCTAGCGGGGGCCCAAGAGACCCAGTACTTC. This sequence encodes CASSSLAGAQETQYF. The gene calls are TRBV5-1 and TRBJ2-5, with 10 bases aligning to TRBD2. After removal of 3 bases from V and 1 base from J, the junction contained 3 bases not matched to a gene. The CDR3 has 15 residues. CDR1 and CDR2 from the germline V gene are SGHRS and YFSETQ.

This clone was recorded at least ten times. The chain recombines TRBV25-1 with TRBJ1-4, with unresolved D. The germline gives CDR1 MGHDK, CDR2 SYGVNS. Trimming removed 3 bases at V and 13 bases at J, with 12 bases between. The CDR3 is made up of 12 amino acids. CDR3 in DNA: TGTGCCAGCAGTGAGTCCGCTAGGAGACTGTTTTTT. Residues: CASSESARRLFF.

The V gene is TRBV6-1, the J gene TRBJ1-5; D is unclear. There are 14 residues in the CDR3. The germline V gene has CDR1 MNHNS and CDR2 SASEGT. The germline V and J ends were trimmed by 1 base and 3 bases, with 7 bases remaining between them. CDR3 protein: CASSEGADNQPQHF. The DNA for the CDR3 is TGTGCCAGCAGTGAAGGGGCAGACAATCAGCCCCAGCATTTT.

V is TRBV30 and J is TRBJ1-3; TRBD1 might be the D (6 bases). This CDR3 is 14 amino acids long. Germline V gene data show CDR1 as GTSNPN and CDR2 as SVGIG (reference sequence). V lost 5 bases and J lost 0, with 11 bases in between. The CDR3 here is CAWRQDLSGNTIYF. CDR3 nucleotides: TGTGCCTGGCGACAGGACCTCTCTGGAAACACCATATATTTT.

Concerning this clone: This CDR3 is also generated by other DNA sequences in the sample. V and J are TRBV27 and TRBJ1-2; no clear D gene. Per germline, CDR1 MNHEY and CDR2 SMNVEV (reference sequence). The CDR3 sequence is 13 residues long. Deletions cut 0 bases from V and 2 bases from J, with 4 bases between. The CDR3 nucleotides are TGTGCCAGCAGTTTATCAGCCAACTATGGCTACACCTTC. This codes for CASSLSANYGYTF.

The gene calls are TRBV14 and TRBJ2-3, with 7 bases lining up with TRBD2. J was trimmed by 1 base and V by 2 bases; bases with no gene match: 6. This CDR3 region has 16 residues. Germline loops: CDR1 SGHDN, CDR2 FVKESK. DNA for the CDR3: TGTGCCAGCAGCCAAAAAAGCGGGGTGCGCACAGATACGCAGTATTTT. This codes for CASSQKSGVRTDTQYF.